This TCR beta chain emerged from a study of a mutant IDH1 vaccine in newly diagnosed glioma. Study-level background: Once 4-6 weeks had passed after radiotherapy alone, vaccination started, or it started with temozolomide cycles. Pretreatment consisted of radiotherapy, temozolomide, or both, with most receiving both. Treated patients, averaging 40.4 years, were roughly 62% male and around 38% female.

The CDR3 totals 16 residues. CDR1 is MNHNY and CDR2 is SVGAGI in the germline V gene (reference sequence). Trimming took 2 bases from V and 0 from J, leaving 12 bases between them. In regard to this clone: Its antigen is still unknown.

Time point meaning: week 5, during vaccination. In every dose of vaccine, 300 ug of mutant IDH1 20-mer peptide was given alongside topical imiquimod. Astrocytomas found in donors were new, WHO grade 3 or 4, IDH1-mutant and ATRX-lost. Measured with immunoSEQ multiplex PCR; TCRdb has only the in-frame clones, and not every one. The table includes about 83,000 clones, roughly nine tenths detected once. The source was PBMCs, collected from a glioma patient whose treatment included an IDH1 peptide vaccine. The genes are TRBV6-6 and TRBJ2-3, with TRBD2 as a possible D gene (5 bases). The origin of this receptor is a woman aged 45-59 years with glioma. In DNA form, the CDR3 reads TGTGCCAGCAGTTACGCGGTGAGGGCCAGCACAGATACGCAGTATTTT. Its protein product is CASSYAVRASTDTQYF.